One and the same sample provided the 21 T cell receptor beta chains below, sequenced in a study of cytomegalovirus exposure and HLA in healthy donors. Vbeta (60) and Jbeta (13) primers were used in the PCR. The method was immunoSEQ multiplex PCR; TCRdb's version includes in-frame clones alone and lacks a portion of them. This sample lists over 100,000 clones; its ten largest clones have more than 1.5%. Sequenced input: PBMCs. The receptors here all came from a man in his late teens or twenties in good health and CMV-seronegative.

The V call is TRBV7-9, the J call TRBJ2-3; no clear D. Trimming left V 6 bases short and J 0 bases short, with 7 bases between. The CDR3 consists of 13 residues. Germline V gene lookup returns CDR1 SEHNR and CDR2 FQNEAQ (reference sequence). CDR3 sequence reads: CASRKESTDTQYF. The CDR3 DNA reads as TGTGCCAGCAGAAAGGAGAGCACAGATACGCAGTATTTT.

The chain employs TRBV29-1 and TRBJ2-4; D possibly corresponds to TRBD1 (6 bases). V dropped 5 bases and J dropped 2 bases, with 13 bases sitting between them. CDR1 and CDR2 (germline): SQVTM, ANQGSEA. The CDR3 runs to 14 residues. CDR3 residues: CSVQNQGTKNIQYF. For the CDR3, the DNA is TGCAGCGTTCAAAATCAGGGGACCAAAAACATTCAGTACTTC.

The V call is TRBV13, the J call TRBJ2-3; 9 positions agree with TRBD2. The CDR3 totals 21 residues. V trimming: 5 bases; J trimming: 0 bases; junction bases outside the gene matches: 21. Germline V gene lookup returns CDR1 PRHDT and CDR2 FYEKMQ (reference sequence). In nucleotides, the CDR3 is TGTGCCAGCAGCGGCGACTCGTCGTTTAGCGGGGGCGGAATTAGCACAGATACGCAGTATTTT. This translates into CASSGDSSFSGGGISTDTQYF.

This chain uses TRBV19 with TRBJ2-5; 10 bases are shared with TRBD2. CDR3 size: 18 residues. The junction had 9 bases not matched to a gene; V was cut back by 0 bases and J by 2 bases. Looked up from germline, CDR1 is LNHDA and CDR2 is SQIVND (reference sequence). For the CDR3, the DNA is TGTGCCAGTAGTATAGATCCCCCTAGCGGGGGCTTACAAGAGACCCAGTACTTC. Translation gives CASSIDPPSGGLQETQYF.

The V call is TRBV27, the J call TRBJ1-2, with 10 nucleotides matching TRBD1. The germline gives CDR1 MNHEY, CDR2 SMNVEV (reference sequence). This CDR3 comprises 16 residues. With V trimmed by 6 bases and J by 4 bases, 11 bases remained unmatched. The CDR3 DNA sequence: TGTGCCAGCAGCTACAAACCGGGACAGGGGATCTATGGCTACACCTTC. Translating gives CASSYKPGQGIYGYTF.

The chain combines TRBV7-9 with TRBJ2-7, with a tentative D call TRBD2 (6 bases). Germline CDR1 is SEHNR and CDR2 is FQNEAQ (reference sequence). The ends were cut back, 5 bases at V and 3 bases at J, with 17 bases in the middle. The length of the CDR3 is 15 residues. CDR3 coding DNA: TGTGCCAGCAGCGAGGAGCCGGGACTCCACTACGAGCAGTACTTC. Translation gives CASSEEPGLHYEQYF.

The V and J genes are TRBV18 and TRBJ2-1; D not certain. The CDR3 length is 13 residues. CDR1 is KGHSH, CDR2 LQKENI, per germline. The V and J ends lost 3 bases and 7 bases respectively, with 10 bases between them. In DNA, the CDR3 is TGTGCCAGCTCACCGAAGCGCAGTAATGAGCAGTTCTTC. It specifies CASSPKRSNEQFF. The whole variable domain, remainder taken from reference TRBV18 and TRBJ2-1, is NAGVMQNPRHLVRRRGQEARLRCSPMKGHSHVYWYRQLPEEGLKFMVYLQKENIIDESGMPKERFSAEFPKEGPSILRIQQVVRGDSAAYFCASSPKRSNEQFFGPGTRLTVL.

The V gene is TRBV6-5, the J gene TRBJ2-5; TRBD1 agrees at 7 bases. The germline V gene has CDR1 MNHEY and CDR2 SVGAGI. This CDR3 spans 15 amino acids. The V gene end was trimmed by 6 bases and the J gene end by 2 bases; junction bases not matched to a gene: 9. The CDR3 nucleotides read TGTGCCAGCAGCTCGACCGGGACAGCACAAGAGACCCAGTACTTC. This translates into CASSSTGTAQETQYF.

The gene calls are TRBV19 and TRBJ1-1; TRBD1 is a possible D gene (6 bases). CDR1 is LNHDA, CDR2 SQIVND, per germline (reference sequence). V gave up 5 bases and J gave up 4 bases, with 11 bases separating them. The CDR3 extends over 13 amino acids. The CDR3 loop is CASSGGMGTEAFF. The CDR3 DNA is TGTGCCAGTAGTGGGGGCATGGGCACTGAAGCTTTCTTT.

V usage is TRBV29-1 and J usage is TRBJ2-7, with 12 bases fitting TRBD2. CDR3 length: 13 residues. Germline CDR1 reads SQVTM; CDR2 reads ANQGSEA. V dropped 6 bases and J dropped 7; count of bases not matched to a gene: 7. The CDR3 loop reads CSVARLAGEEQYF. CDR3 nucleotide sequence: TGCAGCGTGGCTCGACTAGCGGGGGAGGAGCAGTACTTC.

V usage is TRBV29-1 and J usage is TRBJ2-7; a possible D gene is TRBD2 (5 bases). The CDR3 is 15 amino acids. Trimming removed 0 bases at V and 0 bases at J, with 12 bases between. Germline CDR1 and CDR2: SQVTM and ANQGSEA. Written as DNA, the CDR3 is TGCAGCGTTGAAGACCCCGCGGGCGTCTCCTACGAGCAGTACTTC. Protein product: CSVEDPAGVSYEQYF.

The chain has TRBV27 and TRBJ2-1, with a tentative D call TRBD1 (5 bases). The CDR3 has 16 amino acids. CDR1 is MNHEY and CDR2 is SMNVEV in the germline V gene (reference sequence). Deletions cut 5 bases from V and 5 bases from J, with 19 bases between. The CDR3 DNA follows: TGTGCCAGCAGTCCACTGGGGCTAGTGCGAGACAATGAGCAGTTCTTC. It encodes CASSPLGLVRDNEQFF.

The rearrangement links TRBV2 to TRBJ1-6; tentatively, D is TRBD1 (6 bases). Germline assignment: CDR1 SNHLY and CDR2 FYNNEI. V was cut by 8 bases and J by 9 bases, with 23 bases left in between. This CDR3 comprises 16 residues. CDR3 loop: CASGYSPGGLISPLHF. The CDR3 coding sequence is TGTGCCAGCGGTTACAGCCCGGGGGGCCTAATTTCACCCCTCCACTTT.

This sequence joins TRBV7-2 and TRBJ2-7, with D perhaps matching TRBD2 (6 bases). V was cut by 2 bases and J by 3 bases, with 14 bases left in between. The CDR3 covers 15 residues. Germline V CDR1 and CDR2: SGHTA, FQGNSA. The CDR3 protein is CASSLTFGGDYEQYF. For the CDR3, the DNA is TGTGCCAGCAGCTTAACCTTTGGCGGGGACTACGAGCAGTACTTC.

The chain combines TRBV7-3 with TRBJ2-2; D is ambiguous. The germline gives CDR1 SGHTA, CDR2 FQGTGA. V lost 2 bases, J lost 6 bases, and 7 bases lay in between. CDR3 length equals 13 residues. The CDR3 DNA reads as TGTGCCAGCAGCTTAGGGCCTGCCGGGGAGCTGTTTTTT. Translated, it gives CASSLGPAGELFF.

The chain couples TRBV5-1 to TRBJ2-7; the D gene is possibly TRBD1 (6 bases). The germline V gene encodes CDR1 SGHRS and CDR2 YFSETQ. This CDR3 region has 14 residues. Trimming removed 4 bases from V and 6 bases from J, with 17 bases in between. CDR3 residues: CASSGGVRPFEQYF. CDR3 nucleotide sequence: TGCGCCAGCAGCGGGGGCGTTAGGCCCTTCGAGCAGTACTTC.

This chain connects TRBV5-6 to TRBJ2-1; the match to TRBD2 covers 7 bases. Germline CDR1 SGHDT, CDR2 YYEEEE. V shed 2 bases, J shed 2 bases, and the junction held 4 bases outside the gene matches. The CDR3 runs to 15 residues. CDR3 DNA sequence: TGTGCCAGCAGCTTTACCGGGACTACCTACAATGAGCAGTTCTTC. Translating it yields CASSFTGTTYNEQFF.

The chain has TRBV2 and TRBJ1-1, with unresolved D. Trimming left V 4 bases short and J 0 bases short, with 6 bases between. Germline V gene lookup returns CDR1 SNHLY and CDR2 FYNNEI. This CDR3 comprises 13 residues. CDR3 loop: CASSGTVNTEAFF. The CDR3 DNA sequence: TGTGCCAGCAGTGGTACAGTGAACACTGAAGCTTTCTTT.

The rearrangement links TRBV21-1 to TRBJ2-2; TRBD2 was called by the table and not checked on the DNA. TRBV21-1 is tagged as a pseudogene. This CDR3 has 15 amino acids. CDR3 in amino acids: CASSKAVGRPGELFF. The CDR3 coding sequence is TGTGCCAGCAGCAAAGCTGTTGGGAGGCCCGGGGAGCTGTTTTTT.

V is TRBV7-9 and J is TRBJ2-7, with TRBD1 as a possible D gene (6 bases). Germline CDR1 SEHNR, CDR2 FQNEAQ (reference sequence). CDR3 length equals 13 residues. The germline V and J ends were trimmed by 0 bases and 6 bases, with 9 bases remaining between them. CDR3 region: CASSLAPGVEQYF. The DNA of the CDR3 is TGTGCCAGCAGCTTAGCGCCAGGGGTCGAGCAGTACTTC. Full variable domain (outside the CDR3, taken from reference TRBV7-9 and TRBJ2-7): DTGVSQNPRHKITKRGQNVTFRCDPISEHNRLYWYRQTLGQGPEFLTYFQNEAQLEKSRLLSDRFSAERPKGSFSTLEIQRTEQGDSAMYLCASSLAPGVEQYFGPGTRLTVT.

The chain combines TRBV19 with TRBJ2-5; 12 bases map to TRBD2. After removal of 6 bases from V and 5 bases from J, the junction contained 4 bases not matched to a gene. CDR3 length equals 14 residues. In germline, CDR1 is LNHDA, CDR2 SQIVND (reference sequence). This CDR3 is CASSPTSGGETQYF. Here the CDR3 DNA reads TGTGCCAGTAGCCCCACTAGCGGGGGGGAGACCCAGTACTTC.